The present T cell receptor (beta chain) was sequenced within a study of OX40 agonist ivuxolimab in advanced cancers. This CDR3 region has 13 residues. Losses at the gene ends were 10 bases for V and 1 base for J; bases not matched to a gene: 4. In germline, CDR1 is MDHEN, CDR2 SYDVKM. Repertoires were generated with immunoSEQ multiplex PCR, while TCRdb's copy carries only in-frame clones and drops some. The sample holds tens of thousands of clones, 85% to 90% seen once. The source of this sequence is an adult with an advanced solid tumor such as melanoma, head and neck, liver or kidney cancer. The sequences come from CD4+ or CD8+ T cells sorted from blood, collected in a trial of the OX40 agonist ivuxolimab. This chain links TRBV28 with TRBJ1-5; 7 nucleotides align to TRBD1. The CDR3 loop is CAIQGISNQPQHF. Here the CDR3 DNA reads TGTGCCATACAGGGGATAAGCAATCAGCCCCAGCATTTT. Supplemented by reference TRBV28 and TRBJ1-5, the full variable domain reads DVKVTQSSRYLVKRTGEKVFLECVQDMDHENMFWYRQDPGLGLRLIYFSYDVKMKEKGDIPEGYSVSREKKERFSLILESASTNQTSMYLCAIQGISNQPQHFGDGTRLSIL.